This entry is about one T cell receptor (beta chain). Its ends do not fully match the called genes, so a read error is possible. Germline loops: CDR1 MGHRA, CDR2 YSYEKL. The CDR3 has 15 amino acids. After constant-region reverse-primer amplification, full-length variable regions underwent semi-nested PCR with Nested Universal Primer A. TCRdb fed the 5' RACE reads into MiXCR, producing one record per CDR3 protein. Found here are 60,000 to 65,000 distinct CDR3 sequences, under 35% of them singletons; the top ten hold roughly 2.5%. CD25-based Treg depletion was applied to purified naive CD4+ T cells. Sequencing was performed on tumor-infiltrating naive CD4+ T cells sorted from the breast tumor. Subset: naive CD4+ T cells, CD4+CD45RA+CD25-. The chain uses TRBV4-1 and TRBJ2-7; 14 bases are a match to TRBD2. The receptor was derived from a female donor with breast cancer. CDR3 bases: TGCGCCGGCAGCTTCCGGACTAGCGGGGGGTACGAGCAGTACTTC. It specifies CAGSFRTSGGYEQYF.